The sequence of this T cell receptor (beta chain) was determined in a study of long-term antiretroviral therapy in people with HIV. Study context: It was about a decade before the 2015 immediate-ART recommendation that the earliest samples were taken.

V gave up 5 bases and J gave up 1 base, with 14 bases separating them. Looked up from germline, CDR1 is SGHNT and CDR2 is YENEEA. The CDR3 contains 15 residues. The study drew at least one pre-ART and at least two post-ART PBMC samples from every donor. Held in samples before DNA extraction were roughly 1-11 million cryopreserved PBMC. This was the immunoSEQ v3.0 assay at survey level. Per sample, sequencing targeted roughly 35,000-50,000 T-cell genomes. TCRdb keeps only in-frame clones here, not all; method: immunoSEQ multiplex PCR. The table shows 30,000 to 35,000 clones, with roughly 79% occurring only once.

Sequences were derived from unsorted PBMCs, sampled 3 years after starting antiretroviral therapy. The chain links TRBV11-3 to TRBJ1-1, with a weak D call TRBD1 (6 bases). This clonotype originated in a man between 50 and 59 years old with HIV. CDR3 nucleotides: TGTGCCAGCAGCCTATCAGGGGCCCCGAACACTGAAGCTTTCTTT. It translates to CASSLSGAPNTEAFF.